This T cell receptor beta chain was sequenced for a study of post-analysis software for immune sequencing data. Study in general: Several disease courses (relapsing-remitting, secondary progressive and progressive-relapsing) of multiple sclerosis were included.

Each TCR beta cDNA library carried unique molecular identifiers. Out of roughly 0.85 to 10 million T cells, a few hundred thousand cDNA molecules were generated. Each CDR3 protein gets one entry after TCRdb re-called the PCR reads with MiXCR. The table lists about 810,000 distinct CDR3 sequences, approximately 53% of them singletons. For this clonotype: Its antigen is as yet unknown.

CDR1 is ENHRY, CDR2 SYGVKD, per germline. The CDR3 length is 13 residues. V was pared by 4 bases and J by 6 bases, with 12 bases between. The study, taken as a whole, reports: Controls significantly exceeded multiple sclerosis patients in normalized Chao1 diversity. With TRBV5-6, TRBV5-1 and TRBV20-1 included, 4 to 6 TRBV segments were more frequent in patients than in controls. By F measure, strong co-clustering occurred among samples prepared in the same batch.

The clonotype comes from a girl aged 10-17 years with multiple sclerosis. The rearrangement joins TRBV10-3 to TRBJ1-2; perhaps TRBD1 as D (6 bases). Sequencing used blood. The CDR3 region has the DNA TGTGCCATCAGTGTCAGGGGTAGGGATGGCTACACCTTC. Protein sequence: CAISVRGRDGYTF.